Given below is one T cell receptor beta chain in context. The antigen this receptor binds is unknown. No quality values exist for individual bases; no much larger clone is one base distant. The CDR3 holds 14 amino acids from the cysteine to the phenylalanine. The CDR3 DNA has 42 bases and is translated from base 1. V is shortened by 6 bases, J by 2 bases, and the region joining them spans 10 bases. Sequences KGHSH (CDR1) and LQKENI (CDR2) are obtained from the germline V gene. These data belong to a study of blood T cell repertoires in COVID-19 (dated by TCRdb to 2020 to 2022). At the level of the whole study: Collaborator samples came from the United States, Italy and Spain and covered acute and convalescent phases of COVID-19. Subjects who had been exposed to COVID-19, were actively infected with it, or had recovered from it provided the deeply sampled blood TCRbeta repertoires that made up the dataset. Sample metadata almost always included a de-identified subject ID, COVID-19 status, age in years and sex. HLA class I and class II types, where available, came from metadata supplied by the sample provider rather than from assay-based typing. The repertoires were released in a freely available public database intended as a resource for research on the immune response to SARS-CoV-2. The samples were drawn from the first 160 participants of the ongoing ImmuneRACE study and from 1,254 subjects provided by 6 global collaborators. The prospective study material was composed of cDNA or gDNA derived from T cells, B-cell-depleted T cells, or PBMCs.

TCRbeta CDR3 regions were amplified from genomic DNA by means of the immunoSEQ Assay, a bias-controlled multiplex PCR. On the study's bioinformatics: Within the assay, amplification of reference gene primers was used to estimate how many nucleated cells each sample contained. To quantify the absolute abundance of each unique TCRbeta CDR3 rearrangement, sequence reads were collapsed and filtered. For each sample, productive Simpson clonality was calculated as the square root of Simpson's diversity index over productive rearrangements. The clones in this table, taken by TCRdb from immuneACCESS, are in-frame only. Not every clone is retained; where verified, under half of the shortfall comes from an unresolved V gene, and the cause of the rest is unknown. V, J and clone size reflect that table, while D and trimming were determined from the DNA. This sample has 230,000 or so clones in its table, and 88% of those were observed once. The ten largest clonotypes hold just over 2.5% of the sample.

Participants in the prospective study were aged about 18 to 100 years, lived in some 24 United States geographic areas, and enrolled through a virtual design. In the prospective study, participants were assigned to cohorts based on the clinical history participants reported in a screening survey and a study questionnaire. For ImmuneRACE Cohort 3, a participant was defined as recovered based on two consecutive negative NP/OP PCR tests, clearance by a healthcare professional, or resolution of symptoms. Mobile phlebotomists in the prospective study collected whole blood, serum and a nasopharyngeal or oropharyngeal swab from every participant. Over a roughly 2-month period, participants in the prospective study had the option of providing additional blood draws and questionnaires. Before DNA extraction, prospective study blood samples were shipped either frozen or at room temperature. Points the paper makes about the study in general: Clinical and demographic metadata were provided uncurated, with the amount varying by source and participant.

Here the chain combines TRBV18 and TRBJ1-4; no D segment can be confidently identified. The receptor comes from a woman aged 30 to 39 who had recovered from COVID-19. The sample taken for sequencing was PBMCs or T cells enriched from blood (not recorded which). In nucleotide form, the sequence is TGTGCCAGCTCCACGGAGGCCACTAATGAAAAACTGTTTTTT. This codes for CASSTEATNEKLFF. With the portions outside the CDR3 filled from the reference TRBV18 and TRBJ1-4 genes, the complete variable region becomes NAGVMQNPRHLVRRRGQEARLRCSPMKGHSHVYWYRQLPEEGLKFMVYLQKENIIDESGMPKERFSAEFPKEGPSILRIQQVVRGDSAAYFCASSTEATNEKLFFGSGTQLSVL.